A selection of T cell receptor beta chains follows, all from one sample in a study of T cell responses to AZD1222 COVID-19 vaccine. The data were produced by immunoSEQ multiplex PCR, yet TCRdb's version contains in-frame clones alone and is incomplete. The table includes about 100,000 clones, 80% to 95% detected once. The specimen comprised peripheral blood, sampled on day 0 of AZD1222 vaccination. The origin of the receptors is an adult in good health. Each CDR3 is given with its conserved first and last residue. D genes are given only for firm matches. Clone size, where shown, is once, few, many, or a class for clones that have expanded.

V	size	D	J	CDR3	DNA
TRBV27	NA	NA	TRBJ1-1	CASSVAPGQGAFF	TGTGCCAGCAGTGTCGCCCCAGGGCAAGGGGCTTTCTTT
TRBV6-5	NA	NA	TRBJ2-7	CASVEDSYEQYF	TGTGCCAGCGTAGAAGACTCCTACGAGCAGTACTTC
TRBV29-1	NA	TRBD2	TRBJ2-7	CSVSLSGRSNEQYF	TGCAGCGTTTCCCTAAGCGGGAGGTCAAACGAGCAGTACTTC
TRBV3-1/TRBV3-2	NA	NA	TRBJ2-1	CASSQYLGQRLNNEQFF	TGTGCCAGCAGCCAATACCTCGGACAGAGATTAAACAATGAGCAGTTCTTC
TRBV2	NA	NA	TRBJ1-5	CASTLRGDGSNQPQHF	TGTGCCAGCACCCTACGAGGGGATGGGTCGAATCAGCCCCAGCATTTT
TRBV28	NA	NA	TRBJ2-7	CASSFGGQNAYEQYF	TGTGCCAGCAGTTTTGGGGGTCAAAACGCCTACGAGCAGTACTTC
TRBV7-2	few	TRBD2	TRBJ2-1	CASSQAQREIDEQFF	TGTGCCAGCAGCCAAGCCCAGCGGGAGATCGATGAGCAGTTCTTC
TRBV6-2/TRBV6-3	few	NA	TRBJ2-3	CASSPDVTDTQYF	TGTGCCAGCAGTCCCGACGTCACAGATACGCAGTATTTT
TRBV14	NA	TRBD1	TRBJ2-1	CASSRSDRGYLGSYNEQFF	TGTGCCAGCAGCCGCTCGGACAGGGGGTACTTAGGCTCCTACAATGAGCAGTTCTTC
TRBV21-1	NA	NA	TRBJ2-4	CASTQEGLAEKNIQYF	TGTGCCAGCACCCAAGAAGGACTAGCGGAAAAAAACATTCAGTACTTC
TRBV27	NA	TRBD2	TRBJ2-4	CASSPTSGRPCF	TGTGCCAGCAGTCCCACAAGCGGGAGGCCTTGCTTC
TRBV4-1	NA	NA	TRBJ2-1	CASSQEATGRIALAVYNEQFF	TGCGCCAGCAGCCAAGAGGCGACAGGGAGGATTGCGCTAGCGGTTTACAATGAGCAGTTCTTC
TRBV19	NA	NA	TRBJ1-3	CASSWILTDHGNTIYF	TGTGCCAGTAGCTGGATCCTCACAGATCACGGAAACACCATATATTTT
TRBV2	NA	NA	TRBJ1-3	CGGDVSGNTIYF	TGTGGAGGGGACGTCTCTGGAAACACCATATATTTT
TRBV5-1	NA	TRBD1	TRBJ1-3	CASSARGQGASGNTIYF	TGCGCCAGCAGCGCTCGAGGACAGGGGGCTTCTGGAAACACCATATATTTT
TRBV21-1	once	NA	TRBJ2-7	CASSKGTGQGFHEQYF	TGTGCCAGCAGCAAAGGCACGGGACAGGGCTTCCACGAGCAGTACTTC
TRBV10-3	NA	NA	TRBJ2-1	CAIGQLDYNEQFF	TGTGCCATCGGACAGCTCGACTACAATGAGCAGTTCTTC
TRBV14	NA	TRBD2	TRBJ2-1	CASSQPLAGDNEQFF	TGTGCCAGCAGCCAACCCCTAGCGGGAGACAATGAGCAGTTCTTC
TRBV29-1	NA	TRBD1	TRBJ2-7	CSVTPGQGYNEQYF	TGCAGCGTCACTCCGGGACAGGGATATAACGAGCAGTACTTC
TRBV9	NA	NA	TRBJ1-2	CASPKGVLNYGYTF	TGTGCCAGCCCCAAGGGGGTTTTGAACTATGGCTACACCTTC
TRBV21-1	NA	NA	TRBJ2-7	CASSKALIQGAGYEQYF	TGTGCCAGCAGCAAAGCGCTGATACAGGGGGCAGGTTACGAGCAGTACTTC
TRBV10-3	NA	NA	TRBJ2-7	CAISESGDEQYF	TGTGCCATCAGTGAGTCGGGAGACGAGCAGTACTTC
TRBV2	NA	NA	TRBJ1-2	CASGRDRGYTF	TGTGCCAGCGGTCGGGACCGAGGCTACACCTTC
TRBV5-1	NA	TRBD1	TRBJ1-2	CASRQIQGAFSNYGYTF	TGCGCCAGCAGACAAATACAGGGGGCGTTTTCTAACTATGGCTACACCTTC
TRBV4-1	NA	TRBD2	TRBJ2-5	CASSQNGGSVETQYF	TGCGCCAGCAGCCAGAATGGCGGGAGTGTGGAGACCCAGTACTTC
TRBV11-2	once	TRBD1	TRBJ2-7	CASSTGTGHEQYF	TGTGCCAGCAGCACCGGGACAGGGCACGAGCAGTACTTC
TRBV6-5	NA	NA	TRBJ2-3	CASSYSGTPDTQYF	TGTGCCAGCAGTTACTCCGGAACCCCAGATACGCAGTATTTT
TRBV2	NA	NA	TRBJ1-3	CASSGTALGNTIYF	TGTGCCAGCAGCGGGACCGCACTAGGAAACACCATATATTTT
TRBV24-1	NA	NA	TRBJ1-5	CATSPAGQDFNQPQHF	TGTGCCACCAGCCCGGCTGGGCAGGACTTTAATCAGCCCCAGCATTTT
TRBV24-1	NA	TRBD1	TRBJ1-2	CATSDWGQGPLCGYTF	TGTGCCACCAGTGACTGGGGACAGGGCCCACTTTGTGGCTACACCTTC
TRBV7-9	NA	NA	TRBJ1-1	CASSFTEGTEAFF	TGTGCCAGCAGCTTCACCGAGGGCACGGAAGCTTTCTTT
TRBV5-1	NA	NA	TRBJ2-7	CASGTGTPIYEQYF	TGCGCCAGCGGAACCGGGACGCCGATCTACGAGCAGTACTTC
TRBV28	NA	NA	TRBJ2-3	CATSAESSTDTQYF	TGTGCCACCTCCGCGGAATCTAGCACAGATACGCAGTATTTT
TRBV11-2	NA	NA	TRBJ2-7	CASSLIPSSYEQYF	TGTGCCAGCAGCTTAATCCCCAGCTCCTACGAGCAGTACTTC
TRBV28	once	NA	TRBJ1-1	CASGGTQGLNTEAFF	TGTGCCAGCGGCGGAACACAGGGACTAAACACTGAAGCTTTCTTT
TRBV9	NA	NA	TRBJ1-3	CASSVASGGNTIYF	TGTGCCAGCAGCGTAGCTAGTGGTGGAAACACCATATATTTT
TRBV2	NA	NA	TRBJ1-2	CASGRFFIGYTF	TGTGCCAGCGGCAGGTTTTTTATTGGCTACACCTTC
TRBV4-2	NA	TRBD2	TRBJ2-1	CASSQESSGNYNEQFF	TGTGCCAGCAGCCAAGAATCTAGCGGGAACTACAATGAGCAGTTCTTC
TRBV19	NA	NA	TRBJ2-4	CASSKTANENIQYF	TGTGCCAGTAGTAAAACAGCGAACGAAAACATTCAGTACTTC
TRBV5-5	once	TRBD2	TRBJ2-1	CASSLSAGGFEDEQFF	TGTGCCAGCAGCTTGTCAGCGGGAGGGTTCGAGGATGAGCAGTTCTTC
TRBV20-1	NA	TRBD1	TRBJ1-2	CSASYRGTNYGYTF	TGCAGTGCTAGTTACAGGGGAACTAACTATGGCTACACCTTC
TRBV30	NA	NA	TRBJ2-1	CAWGSSYNEQFF	TGTGCCTGGGGGAGCTCCTACAATGAGCAGTTCTTC
TRBV4-1	NA	TRBD2	TRBJ2-2	CASSQDRGGRAGELFF	TGCGCCAGCAGCCAAGATCGGGGGGGGCGAGCCGGGGAGCTGTTTTTT